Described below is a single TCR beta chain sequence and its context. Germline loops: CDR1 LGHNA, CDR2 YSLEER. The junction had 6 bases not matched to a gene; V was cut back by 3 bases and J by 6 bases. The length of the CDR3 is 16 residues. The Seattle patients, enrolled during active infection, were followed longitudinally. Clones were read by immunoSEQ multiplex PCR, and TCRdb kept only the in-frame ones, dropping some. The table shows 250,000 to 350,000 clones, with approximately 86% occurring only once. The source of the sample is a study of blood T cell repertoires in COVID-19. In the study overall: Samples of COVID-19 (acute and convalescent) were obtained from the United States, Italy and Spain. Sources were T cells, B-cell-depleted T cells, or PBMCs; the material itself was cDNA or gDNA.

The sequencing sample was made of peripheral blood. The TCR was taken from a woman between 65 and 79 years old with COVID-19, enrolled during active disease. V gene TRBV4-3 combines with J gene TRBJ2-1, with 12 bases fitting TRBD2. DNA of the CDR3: TGCGCCAGCAGCCACACTAGCGGGGGGTTTCCCAATGAGCAGTTCTTC. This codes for CASSHTSGGFPNEQFF.